The sequence of this T cell receptor (beta chain) was determined in a study of T cell changes during pregnancy in multiple sclerosis. CDR1 and CDR2 from the germline V gene are MNHEY and SVGAGI. Trimming removed 6 bases from V and 8 bases from J; junction bases left unmatched: 6. CDR3 length equals 15 residues. The data were produced by immunoSEQ multiplex PCR, yet TCRdb's version contains in-frame clones alone and is incomplete. Among approximately 100,000 clones listed, about 91% were seen once. Sequencing used peripheral blood, obtained after pregnancy. The receptor was derived from a female donor with multiple sclerosis, enrolled in a pregnancy study. The chain links TRBV6-5 to TRBJ2-1; 14 bases align to TRBD2. The CDR3 DNA follows: TGTGCCAGCAGGTCCGGGACTAGCGGGAGTTATGAGCAGTTCTTC. Encoded protein: CASRSGTSGSYEQFF.